This T cell receptor beta chain was profiled in a study of CD8 T cells in Susac syndrome. RNA was extracted with the RNeasy kit, and a quantity of 0.5 to 1 ug was reverse transcribed using random hexamers. TCRdb re-derived calls from the immunoSEQ multiplex PCR reads in MiXCR, one entry per CDR3 protein. The profile shows 180,000 or so distinct CDR3 sequences, around 96% of them singletons. V dropped 4 bases and J dropped 5; count of bases not matched to a gene: 4. CDR1 is MNHEY, CDR2 SMNVEV, per germline (reference sequence). The CDR3 consists of 16 residues. The sequenced material came from CD4+ T cells from PBMCs. The TCR sequence derives from a human donor in good health. The chain carries TRBV27 and TRBJ2-1, with 14 nucleotides matching TRBD2. CDR3 DNA sequence: TGTGCCAGCAGTTCCCCGACTAGCGGGAGGGACAATGAGCAGTTCTTC. Translating gives CASSSPTSGRDNEQFF.